This TCR beta chain was captured by sequencing in a study of blood T cells in healthy people across ages (dated by TCRdb to about 2015). With respect to the entire study: In model experiments, template switching captured roughly one uniquely barcoded TCR beta cDNA molecule for every two T cells. The study analyzed two additional independent replicas of 1 million unique cDNA reads from the same blood draw for two donors, one aged 18 to 30 and one aged 80 or older. The donors were divided into four age groups: young (average approximately 16 years), middle-aged (under 40), aged (62) and long-lived (around 80). The study measured age-related changes in TCR beta repertoire diversity using deep sequencing normalized with unique cDNA molecular identifiers. Donors of different ages were randomly distributed across sequencing lanes to avoid experimental bias.

The library came from 5' RACE. The sequencing machine was an Illumina HiSeq 2500. A second PCR of roughly 7 to 11 cycles was performed with a sample-barcoded 5' primer and a J-beta primer mix. Each TCR beta cDNA molecule received a unique molecular identifier from a template-switch 5' adaptor carrying 12 random nucleotides. Each sample yielded at least 2.5 million CDR3-containing paired-end reads. All of the RNA was converted into first-strand cDNA using the Mint cDNA synthesis kit, with a TRBC-specific oligonucleotide serving as the primer. All cDNA was treated with uracil-DNA glycosylase and then went through a first 18-cycle PCR with the universal primers M1SS and BC2_uni_R. As for the original processing: Normalization of each sample was performed by random selection of 1 million high-quality reads, each carrying a distinct molecular identifier. Instead of being binned into consensus sequences, reads with shared molecular identifiers were discarded. CDR3 identification, clonotype clustering and error correction used MiTCR with a Q25 quality threshold and the strictest error-elimination algorithm. A nonparametric unseen species model with Euler transformation was used to estimate a lower bound on total TCR beta diversity. TCRdb redid the processing of the public reads, applying fastp at Q25 and MiXCR, and retained in-frame beta chains. Each entry merges the rows of one CDR3 protein and shows their most common DNA and genes. The V and J calls, along with clone size, are taken from TCRdb and not from the paper's own processing. The sample table contains about 1.4 million distinct CDR3 sequences; only one count was recorded for around 59% of them. In total, the top ten clones hold approximately 7% of the sample.

In regard to this clonotype: Its specific antigen is unknown. No base quality values were provided; no much bigger clone lies one nucleotide off.

The roughly 38 donors, aged about 6 to 100 years, were systemically healthy Caucasian individuals from Russia. Each donor gave 9 to 10 milliliters of peripheral blood, collected into EDTA-treated Vacutainer tubes. PBMCs were isolated by Ficoll-Paque density-gradient centrifugation, with at least 6 million obtained per sample. Trizol reagent was used to extract total RNA from the PBMCs, yielding at least 5 micrograms per sample. The percentages of naive CD45RAhigh/CD27high T cells were determined by flow cytometry on a PBMC aliquot from every donor. The CDR3, from cysteine to phenylalanine, totals 17 residues. Only the CDR3 part of the read is kept: 51 bases, read in frame from the first base. CDR1 and CDR2 are drawn from the germline V gene: SGHRS, YFSETQ. A distance of 15 bases separates the germline ends of V and J, which lose 5 bases and 0 bases respectively. General findings and caveats noted by the study authors: Donor CMV infection status was unknown, potentially confounding age-related changes in expanded clonotypes. Bulk unsorted PBMC profiling prevented conclusive comparison of naive and antigen-experienced compartments. Compared with the aged group, more naive CD4+ T cells, fewer expanded clones and increased TCR diversity were shown by the long-lived group, suggesting age selection. A strong correlation was found between observed TCR beta diversity and the percentage of naive T cells measured by flow cytometry. As age increased, observed TCR beta diversity per million T cells dropped in a roughly linear way, and a significant reduction was already evident by age roughly 36. Total diversity estimates from one million sequenced T cells were considered lower bounds and underestimates.

Sequenced material: blood. The chain joins TRBV5-1 to TRBJ2-6, with the D segment identity uncertain. The clonotype was recovered from a man aged 18 to 30 in good health. The CDR3 amino acid sequence is: CASREGFSNSGANVLTF. The DNA reads as follows: TGCGCCAGCAGAGAAGGCTTTTCCAACTCTGGGGCCAACGTCCTGACTTTC.